The 22 T cell receptor beta chains below all came from one sample that was sequenced in a study of cytomegalovirus exposure and HLA in healthy donors. PCR involved 60 Vbeta and 13 Jbeta primers. The repertoire was sequenced with immunoSEQ multiplex PCR; TCRdb's copy has only in-frame clones and lacks some. This table has some 130,000 clones, around three quarters appearing once. The sequencing sample was made of PBMCs. Receptors were obtained from a male donor in good health and CMV-seronegative.

This clone turned up a few times. Here the CDR3 reads CASSSRTGRRNTEAFF. In DNA, the CDR3 is TGTGCCAGCAGCTCAAGGACAGGGAGGAGGAACACTGAAGCTTTCTTT. The chain joins TRBV7-9 to TRBJ1-1; 8 nucleotides line up with TRBD1. Germline V gene lookup returns CDR1 SEHNR and CDR2 FQNEAQ (reference sequence). The CDR3 consists of 16 residues. V trimming: 4 bases; J trimming: 1 base; junction bases outside the gene matches: 8.

The chain recombines TRBV6-1 with TRBJ2-7; 8 bases line up with TRBD1. V lost 6 bases to trimming and J lost 3 bases; unmatched junction nucleotides: 4. The CDR3 contains 13 residues. Germline CDR1 reads MNHNS; CDR2 reads SASEGT. CDR3 nucleotide sequence: TGTGCCAGCAGCCTAGGACAGGGCTACGAGCAGTACTTC. Its protein is CASSLGQGYEQYF.

This clone was seen a few times. The chain combines TRBV15 with TRBJ2-3, with TRBD2 matching over 11 bases. Germline assignment: CDR1 LNHNV and CDR2 YYDKDF (reference sequence). After removal of 2 bases from V and 3 bases from J, the junction contained 10 bases not matched to a gene. The CDR3 length is 18 residues. CDR3 in DNA: TGTGCCACCAGCAGAAGCCGATCGGGGACTAGCGGAACAGATACGCAGTATTTT. This sequence encodes CATSRSRSGTSGTDTQYF.

This chain links TRBV7-9 with TRBJ2-7, with a tentative D call TRBD2 (5 bases). The CDR3 totals 14 residues. The germline V and J ends were trimmed by 4 bases and 7 bases, with 17 bases remaining between them. The germline V gene has CDR1 SEHNR and CDR2 FQNEAQ (reference sequence). The CDR3 region has the DNA TGTGCCAGCAGCTCCCCCCAGGTTCCGGGAGAGCAGTACTTC. Residues: CASSSPQVPGEQYF.

This clone turned up a few times. The J gene is TRBJ2-7, the V gene TRBV27; D remains unclear. The V end lost 8 bases, the J end lost 3 bases, and 2 bases lay between the germline ends. The CDR3 sequence is 9 residues long. Germline V gives CDR1 MNHEY, CDR2 SMNVEV (reference sequence). The CDR3 nucleotides are TGTGCCAGCCTCTACGAGCAGTACTTC. Protein: CASLYEQYF.

This rearrangement joins TRBV9 to TRBJ2-5; 14 bases match TRBD2. The CDR3 has 17 residues. Trimming at V came to 4 bases and at J to 7 bases, leaving 12 bases not matched to a gene. CDR1 and CDR2 (germline): SGDLS, YYNGEE. The CDR3 here is CASSTSGTSGSGGTQYF. The DNA of the CDR3 is TGTGCCAGCAGCACCTCCGGGACTAGCGGGAGTGGGGGGACCCAGTACTTC. Full variable domain (remainder filled in from reference TRBV9 and TRBJ2-5): DSGVTQTPKHLITATGQRVTLRCSPRSGDLSVYWYQQSLDQGLQFLIQYYNGEERAKGNILERFSAQQFPDLHSELNLSSLELGDSALYFCASSTSGTSGSGGTQYFGPGTRLLVL.

The rearrangement links TRBV5-1 to TRBJ1-6, with 8 bases identical to TRBD1. Per the germline V gene, CDR1 is SGHRS and CDR2 is YFSETQ. The CDR3 extends over 15 amino acids. Losses at the gene ends were 3 bases for V and 8 bases for J; bases not matched to a gene: 7. CDR3 in amino acids: CASSSVQGAHSPLHF. The CDR3 region has the DNA TGCGCCAGCAGCTCCGTCCAGGGGGCACATTCACCCCTCCACTTT.

The rearrangement links TRBV2 to TRBJ1-3; a weak D match, TRBD1 (6 bases). This CDR3 has 12 residues. V was shortened by 6 bases and J by 4 bases, with 7 bases between the two germline ends. Germline V gene lookup returns CDR1 SNHLY and CDR2 FYNNEI. The CDR3 loop is CASRDRGNTIYF. As DNA, the CDR3 is TGTGCCAGCAGGGACAGAGGAAACACCATATATTTT.

The chain joins TRBV20-1 to TRBJ2-3; tentatively, D is TRBD2 (5 bases). V was clipped by 4 bases and J by 6 bases, with 8 bases between them. The CDR3 consists of 11 residues. Looked up from germline, CDR1 is DFQATT and CDR2 is SNEGSKA (reference sequence). CDR3 sequence (DNA): TGCAGTGCTATTTTAGCGGATACGCAGTATTTT. It codes for CSAILADTQYF.

This clone was seen only once. The chain recombines TRBV18 with TRBJ1-3; 7 nucleotides align to TRBD1. The CDR3 covers 19 residues. CDR1 is KGHSH, CDR2 LQKENI, per germline. Trimming took 2 bases from V and 0 from J; bases not matched to a gene: 13. CDR3 nucleotide sequence: TGTGCCAGCTCACCAGCAGGGGGTAGAATCCAGAGCTCTGGAAACACCATATATTTT. It specifies CASSPAGGRIQSSGNTIYF.

The gene calls are TRBV19 and TRBJ1-5, with D possibly matching TRBD1 (6 bases). The CDR3 totals 12 residues. Germline-derived CDR1 and CDR2 are LNHDA and SQIVND (reference sequence). V lost 6 bases and J 10 bases, leaving 13 bases between the germline ends. The CDR3 sequence is CASRTDRPPQHF. CDR3 in DNA: TGTGCCAGTAGAACCGACAGGCCTCCCCAGCATTTT.

The V call is TRBV11-3, the J call TRBJ2-1, with TRBD1 identical over 12 bases. CDR1 is SGHNT, CDR2 YENEEA, per germline. The CDR3 loop spans 14 amino acids. The V segment lost 5 bases and the J segment 6 bases; nucleotides outside the gene matches: 2. This CDR3 reads CASSGDRGPNEQFF. CDR3 in DNA: TGTGCCAGCAGCGGGGACAGGGGGCCCAATGAGCAGTTCTTC.

About this clone itself: The junction and the germline gene differ at one end; a read error may be behind it. The rearrangement uses TRBV7-7 and TRBJ2-1; 8 bases are shared with TRBD1. The CDR3 covers 15 residues. In germline, CDR1 is SSHAT, CDR2 FNYEAQ (reference sequence). CDR3 sequence: CASSRRGQGGNEQFF. Written as DNA, the CDR3 is TGTGCTAGCAGCCGCCGCGGACAGGGCGGCAATGAGCAGTTCTTC.

The chain links TRBV6-1 to TRBJ1-1; TRBD1 matches at 10 bases. The germline V gene encodes CDR1 MNHNS and CDR2 SASEGT. With 5 bases clipped from V and 6 bases from J, the junction kept 6 bases outside the gene matches. This CDR3 has 14 amino acids. In DNA, the CDR3 is TGTGCCAGCAGTTTTATGGGACAGGGGCCTGAAGCTTTCTTT. This sequence encodes CASSFMGQGPEAFF.

This clone has only one observation. This chain connects TRBV5-1 to TRBJ2-6, with no clear D. The length of the CDR3 is 14 residues. CDR1 and CDR2 (germline): SGHRS, YFSETQ. Trimming took 5 bases from V and 0 from J, leaving 6 bases between them. The CDR3 coding sequence is TGCGCCAGCAGGCAGAACTCTGGGGCCAACGTCCTGACTTTC. Translation gives CASRQNSGANVLTF.

As to this clone: The junction and the germline gene differ at one end; a read error may be behind it. This sequence joins TRBV7-9 and TRBJ2-4, with 7 bases matching TRBD1. The CDR3 has 15 residues. The germline gives CDR1 SEHNR, CDR2 FQNEAQ (reference sequence). This chain's CDR3 is CASSHRTGAKNSQYF. The CDR3 region has the DNA TGTGCCAGCAGCCACAGAACAGGGGCCAAAAACAGTCAGTACTTC.

The V call is TRBV4-1, the J call TRBJ2-4, with D possibly being TRBD2 (5 bases). The V end was cut by 2 bases, the J end by 10 bases, with 18 bases between. The V gene's germline CDR1 is MGHRA and CDR2 YSYEKL. The CDR3 has 15 residues. The CDR3 DNA sequence: TGCGCCAGCAGCCAAACCTTAGCGCCTGGGGAGATTCAGTACTTC. This gives the protein CASSQTLAPGEIQYF.

The chain joins TRBV5-6 to TRBJ1-2; 8 nucleotides align to TRBD1. CDR1 SGHDT and CDR2 YYEEEE come from the germline V gene. This CDR3 region has 15 residues. V gave up 0 bases and J gave up 1 base; unmatched junction bases: 2. The DNA for the CDR3 is TGTGCCAGCAGCTTGGGACAGGGGAGTAACTATGGCTACACCTTC. Translating gives CASSLGQGSNYGYTF.

The chain has TRBV15 and TRBJ1-2; tentative D call: TRBD1 (6 bases). CDR1 is LNHNV, CDR2 YYDKDF, per germline (reference sequence). This CDR3 comprises 14 residues. The V end lost 5 bases, the J end lost 8 bases, and 18 bases lay between the germline ends. The CDR3, as DNA: TGTGCCACCAGCGGAACAGGGTTGTTATCGGGCTACACCTTC. It translates to CATSGTGLLSGYTF.

The chain uses TRBV11-2 and TRBJ2-2, with 8 bases fitting TRBD1. The CDR3 is made up of 16 amino acids. J was trimmed by 5 bases and V by 5 bases; bases with no gene match: 10. Germline-derived CDR1 and CDR2 are SGHAT and FQNNGV. The CDR3 is CASSPPAGGTTGELFF. CDR3 DNA sequence: TGTGCCAGCAGCCCCCCGGCAGGGGGCACGACCGGGGAGCTGTTTTTT.

This clone came up a few times. CDR3: CAWSTGLAGVRGTDTQYF. Written as DNA, the CDR3 is TGTGCCTGGAGTACGGGACTAGCGGGAGTAAGAGGCACAGATACGCAGTATTTT. The chain combines TRBV30 with TRBJ2-3; 14 bases are shared with TRBD2. The germline CDR1 and CDR2 sequences are GTSNPN and SVGIG (reference sequence). This CDR3 contains 18 residues. J lost 1 base, V lost 2 bases, and 8 bases had no gene match.

The chain employs TRBV4-2 and TRBJ1-1; unclear D gene. The length of the CDR3 is 16 residues. V was clipped by 3 bases and J by 6 bases, with 20 bases between them. Germline CDR1 and CDR2: LGHNA and YNFKEQ. The CDR3 is CASSHLLEGSRSEAFF. DNA of the CDR3: TGTGCCAGCAGCCACCTCCTGGAGGGCTCGCGCTCTGAAGCTTTCTTT.